Listed below are T cell receptor beta chains from one sample, sequenced in a study of CD8 T cells in Susac syndrome. Via MiXCR, TCRdb re-called the immunoSEQ multiplex PCR reads, giving one row per CDR3 protein. This table holds about 100,000 distinct CDR3 sequences, roughly 96% found once. The sequencing input was CD8+ T cells from PBMCs. These receptors all stem from a human donor with Susac syndrome. Each CDR3 is given without its conserved first and last residue.

J gene: TRBJ2-2; V gene: TRBV7-9; CDR3 protein: ASSGTGTNTGELF
J gene: TRBJ1-6; V gene: TRBV6-1; CDR3 protein: ATRDSNNSPLH
J gene: TRBJ1-2; V gene: TRBV6-5; CDR3 protein: ASSSEGQGAWIYGYT
J gene: TRBJ2-1; V gene: TRBV3-1; CDR3 protein: ASSQGLAYNEQF
J gene: TRBJ2-2; V gene: TRBV21-1; CDR3 protein: ASPTRSRECPGELF
J gene: TRBJ2-5; V gene: TRBV3-1; CDR3 protein: ASSGGRNQETQY
J gene: TRBJ2-7; V gene: TRBV4-1; CDR3 protein: ASSQGPGEEQY
J gene: TRBJ2-1; V gene: TRBV5-4; CDR3 protein: ASSLSGGVEQF
J gene: TRBJ2-3; V gene: TRBV12-3/TRBV12-4; CDR3 protein: ASSFSGDTDTQY
J gene: TRBJ2-2; V gene: TRBV9; CDR3 protein: ASSAKSLGELF
J gene: TRBJ1-1; V gene: TRBV4-2; CDR3 protein: ASSHPMNTEAF
J gene: TRBJ2-3; V gene: TRBV29-1; CDR3 protein: SVDGGGHHLGPTDTQY
J gene: TRBJ2-6; V gene: TRBV15; CDR3 protein: ATSSATGWAGANVLT
J gene: TRBJ2-7; V gene: TRBV7-9; CDR3 protein: ASSPDWYEQY
J gene: TRBJ1-1; V gene: TRBV12-3/TRBV12-4; CDR3 protein: ASSLFRDMNTEAF
J gene: TRBJ2-2; V gene: TRBV18; CDR3 protein: ASSPRDGTGELF